A selection of T cell receptor beta chains follows, all from one sample in a study of identical twins. TCRdb itself ran the 5' RACE reads through MiXCR, one entry per CDR3 protein. The sample holds about 810,000 distinct CDR3 sequences; approximately 13% are singletons and the top ten take around 1.6%. Another study also made use of these data, one on yellow fever vaccine responses in identical twins.

The sequencing sample was made of PBMCs. The receptors here all came from a woman younger than 35 in good health. The CDR3 runs from the conserved cysteine through the conserved F or W. Fields, in order: clone size, J gene, D gene, V gene, CDR3 DNA, CDR3 protein. A D gene is named only where the DNA matches it firmly. Clone size appears in some rows only: once, few, many, or a class for an expanded clone.

abundance: NA
j_gene: TRBJ2-3
d_gene: NA
v_gene: TRBV6-1
CDR3nt: TGTGCCAGCAGTGAAGGCGGGGCGGCAGATACGCAGTATTTT
CDR3aa: CASSEGGAADTQYF

abundance: once
j_gene: TRBJ2-7
d_gene: TRBD2
v_gene: TRBV6-1
CDR3nt: TGTGCCAGCAGTGTTGGGACTAGTCTATTTATGAAGCAGTACTTC
CDR3aa: CASSVGTSLFMKQYF

abundance: few
j_gene: TRBJ2-2
d_gene: NA
v_gene: TRBV3-1
CDR3nt: TGTGCCAGCAGCCGTAGGCAATCGAACACCGGGGAGCTGTTTTTT
CDR3aa: CASSRRQSNTGELFF

abundance: many
j_gene: TRBJ2-1
d_gene: NA
v_gene: TRBV20-1
CDR3nt: TGCAGTGCTAGAGATGGGGTCGAGCAGTTCTTC
CDR3aa: CSARDGVEQFF

abundance: NA
j_gene: TRBJ2-5
d_gene: TRBD1
v_gene: TRBV12-3/TRBV12-4
CDR3nt: TGTGCCAGCAGCCCGGGACAGGGGGTTTTAGAGACCCAGTACTTC
CDR3aa: CASSPGQGVLETQYF

abundance: few
j_gene: TRBJ2-3
d_gene: TRBD1
v_gene: TRBV7-2
CDR3nt: TGTGCCAGCAGCTCCCCTAGGACAGGGGGCGGCACAGATACGCAGTATTTT
CDR3aa: CASSSPRTGGGTDTQYF

abundance: many
j_gene: TRBJ1-3
d_gene: TRBD1
v_gene: TRBV20-1
CDR3nt: TGCAGTGCTGCAGGGACAGTCACTGGAAACACCATATATTTT
CDR3aa: CSAAGTVTGNTIYF

abundance: NA
j_gene: TRBJ2-1
d_gene: NA
v_gene: TRBV11-2
CDR3nt: TGTGCCAGCAGCAGGGACACCGGACGGCCTTACAATGAGCAGTTCTTC
CDR3aa: CASSRDTGRPYNEQFF

abundance: few
j_gene: TRBJ2-6
d_gene: NA
v_gene: TRBV5-5
CDR3nt: TGTGCCAGCAGCTTGACGGACCCAGGGGCCAACGTCCTGACTTTC
CDR3aa: CASSLTDPGANVLTF

abundance: NA
j_gene: TRBJ1-6
d_gene: NA
v_gene: TRBV20-1
CDR3nt: TGCAGTGCCCGACAGGCCAATAATTCACCCCTCCACTTT
CDR3aa: CSARQANNSPLHF

abundance: NA
j_gene: TRBJ2-3
d_gene: NA
v_gene: TRBV5-1
CDR3nt: TGCGCCAGCAGTTTTCACGCAGGGGTTGGCACAGATACGCAGTATTTT
CDR3aa: CASSFHAGVGTDTQYF

abundance: few
j_gene: TRBJ2-2
d_gene: NA
v_gene: TRBV10-3
CDR3nt: TGTGCCATCAGTGAGTCAATCGAAGCCCCCAGGGGGAACACCGGGGAGCTGTTTTTT
CDR3aa: CAISESIEAPRGNTGELFF

abundance: few
j_gene: TRBJ2-7
d_gene: TRBD2
v_gene: TRBV3-1
CDR3nt: TGTGCCAGCAGCCAAGCGGCTAGCGGGAGCGAGCAGTACTTC
CDR3aa: CASSQAASGSEQYF

abundance: NA
j_gene: TRBJ2-1
d_gene: TRBD1
v_gene: TRBV6-2/TRBV6-3
CDR3nt: TGTGCCAGCAGTTCACTCGGGACAGGGTTTGGGGTTTTAAGGTCCTACAATGAGCAGTTCTTC
CDR3aa: CASSSLGTGFGVLRSYNEQFF

abundance: NA
j_gene: TRBJ2-3
d_gene: TRBD2
v_gene: TRBV4-1
CDR3nt: TGCGCCAGCAGCCATGGACTAGCGGGGGGGCGAGATACGCAGTATTTT
CDR3aa: CASSHGLAGGRDTQYF

abundance: NA
j_gene: TRBJ2-3
d_gene: NA
v_gene: TRBV20-1
CDR3nt: TGCAGTGCTAGAGAGAAGACAGGGACTAGCACAGATACGCAGTATTTT
CDR3aa: CSAREKTGTSTDTQYF

abundance: few
j_gene: TRBJ1-3
d_gene: NA
v_gene: TRBV6-6
CDR3nt: TGTGCCGCTTCCGGGACGGCTAACACCATATATTTT
CDR3aa: CAASGTANTIYF

abundance: few
j_gene: TRBJ2-3
d_gene: TRBD1
v_gene: TRBV5-1
CDR3nt: TGCGCCAGCAGCTACACCGGGACAGGGGGCCACGGTACGCAGTATTTT
CDR3aa: CASSYTGTGGHGTQYF

abundance: many
j_gene: TRBJ2-1
d_gene: TRBD2
v_gene: TRBV3-1
CDR3nt: TGTGCCAGCAGCCATAAGCGCCGGACTAGCGGGAGGGGTAATGAGCAGTTCTTC
CDR3aa: CASSHKRRTSGRGNEQFF

abundance: few
j_gene: TRBJ2-3
d_gene: NA
v_gene: TRBV6-4
CDR3nt: TGTGCCAGCAGTCTGACGGCTAGCTGGGGCACAGATACGCAGTATTTT
CDR3aa: CASSLTASWGTDTQYF

abundance: NA
j_gene: TRBJ2-2
d_gene: NA
v_gene: TRBV7-9
CDR3nt: TGTGCCAGCAGCTTGGGTTTAGGTCAGAAGAACACCGGGGAGCTGTTTTTT
CDR3aa: CASSLGLGQKNTGELFF

abundance: NA
j_gene: TRBJ2-1
d_gene: NA
v_gene: TRBV11-2
CDR3nt: TGTGCCAGCAGCTTGTTGGACTTCTACAATGAGCAGTTCTTC
CDR3aa: CASSLLDFYNEQFF

abundance: NA
j_gene: TRBJ2-3
d_gene: TRBD1
v_gene: TRBV24-1
CDR3nt: TGTGCCACCAGTCAACAGGACAGGGGGACAGATACGCAGTATTTT
CDR3aa: CATSQQDRGTDTQYF

abundance: many
j_gene: TRBJ2-1
d_gene: NA
v_gene: TRBV3-1
CDR3nt: TGTGCCAGCAGCCATGGGGACCTCTCCTACAATGAGCAGTTCTTC
CDR3aa: CASSHGDLSYNEQFF

abundance: few
j_gene: TRBJ2-1
d_gene: TRBD1
v_gene: TRBV12-3/TRBV12-4
CDR3nt: TGTGCCAGCAGTGGAAGGACAGGGACCTATGAGCAGTTCTTC
CDR3aa: CASSGRTGTYEQFF

abundance: NA
j_gene: TRBJ2-5
d_gene: NA
v_gene: TRBV11-2
CDR3nt: TGTGCCAGCAGCTTAGATTCTGCTAGCACCCAAGAGACCCAGTACTTC
CDR3aa: CASSLDSASTQETQYF

abundance: NA
j_gene: TRBJ1-6
d_gene: NA
v_gene: TRBV7-6
CDR3nt: TGTGCCAGCAGCTTAGTGGTCAGGGGCTATTCACCCCTCCACTTT
CDR3aa: CASSLVVRGYSPLHF

abundance: NA
j_gene: TRBJ1-2
d_gene: NA
v_gene: TRBV4-1
CDR3nt: TGCGCCAGCAGCCTCCCCTCATCCTTTAGGGGAAAGTGGGCCGGCTACACCTTC
CDR3aa: CASSLPSSFRGKWAGYTF

abundance: NA
j_gene: TRBJ1-2
d_gene: NA
v_gene: TRBV20-1
CDR3nt: TGCAGTGCAGAAACCGGCTACACCTTC
CDR3aa: CSAETGYTF

abundance: NA
j_gene: TRBJ1-4
d_gene: NA
v_gene: TRBV10-3
CDR3nt: TGTGCCATCAGCGCCGACCGGCAACTTTTGTTTTTT
CDR3aa: CAISADRQLLFF

abundance: many
j_gene: TRBJ1-2
d_gene: TRBD1
v_gene: TRBV6-1
CDR3nt: TGTGCCAGCAGTCAGGACAGGGTTAACTATGGCTACACCTTC
CDR3aa: CASSQDRVNYGYTF

abundance: NA
j_gene: TRBJ2-7
d_gene: TRBD1
v_gene: TRBV3-1
CDR3nt: TGTGCCAGCAGCGAAGGGGCAGGGGGCTACGAGCAGTACTTC
CDR3aa: CASSEGAGGYEQYF

abundance: many
j_gene: TRBJ2-5
d_gene: TRBD2
v_gene: TRBV10-3
CDR3nt: TGTGCCATCAGGCCTGCGGGGGACCAAGAGACCCAGTACTTC
CDR3aa: CAIRPAGDQETQYF

abundance: few
j_gene: TRBJ1-2
d_gene: TRBD1
v_gene: TRBV19
CDR3nt: TGTGCCAGTAGAACACAGGGGAACTATGGCTACACCTTC
CDR3aa: CASRTQGNYGYTF

abundance: NA
j_gene: TRBJ2-1
d_gene: NA
v_gene: TRBV4-2
CDR3nt: TGTGCCAGCAGCCGGATACTAGGAAGCGGTGAGCAGTTCTTC
CDR3aa: CASSRILGSGEQFF

abundance: NA
j_gene: TRBJ2-5
d_gene: NA
v_gene: TRBV3-1
CDR3nt: TGTGCCAGCAGCCACACGACAGGCTGGGGTGAGACCCAGTACTTC
CDR3aa: CASSHTTGWGETQYF

abundance: NA
j_gene: TRBJ1-5
d_gene: NA
v_gene: TRBV3-1
CDR3nt: TGTGCCAGCAGCCAAGTCGTAGGGGCTGGGCCCCAGCATTTT
CDR3aa: CASSQVVGAGPQHF

abundance: NA
j_gene: TRBJ1-5
d_gene: TRBD1
v_gene: TRBV9
CDR3nt: TGTGCCAGCAGCCGCGGGACAGGGGTTTTCGATCAGCCCCAGCATTTT
CDR3aa: CASSRGTGVFDQPQHF

abundance: few
j_gene: TRBJ2-7
d_gene: NA
v_gene: TRBV12-3/TRBV12-4
CDR3nt: TGTGCCAGCACCCTAGGGGGCGGGACAACCTCCTACGAGCAGTACTTC
CDR3aa: CASTLGGGTTSYEQYF

abundance: few
j_gene: TRBJ2-5
d_gene: NA
v_gene: TRBV29-1
CDR3nt: TGCAGCGTTGTGGCTAGCGCAAAAGAGACCCAGTACTTC
CDR3aa: CSVVASAKETQYF

abundance: few
j_gene: TRBJ2-2
d_gene: TRBD2
v_gene: TRBV20-1
CDR3nt: TGCAGTGCCCCGACAGCGGGGACGAACACCGGGGAGCTGTTTTTT
CDR3aa: CSAPTAGTNTGELFF

abundance: NA
j_gene: TRBJ2-7
d_gene: NA
v_gene: TRBV2
CDR3nt: TGTGCCAGCAGTGAGGCCAGCTACGAGCAGTACTTC
CDR3aa: CASSEASYEQYF

abundance: few
j_gene: TRBJ2-1
d_gene: NA
v_gene: TRBV5-1
CDR3nt: TGCGCCAGCAGCTTGTGGTCTGAAAATGAGCAGTTCTTC
CDR3aa: CASSLWSENEQFF

abundance: few
j_gene: TRBJ2-7
d_gene: TRBD1
v_gene: TRBV5-1
CDR3nt: TGCGCCAGCAGCTTGTTGGGACAGGACTACGAGCAGTACTTC
CDR3aa: CASSLLGQDYEQYF

abundance: NA
j_gene: TRBJ2-1
d_gene: TRBD2
v_gene: TRBV20-1
CDR3nt: TGCAGTCTCAGACTAGCGGTACTCTCCTACAATGAGCAGTTCTTC
CDR3aa: CSLRLAVLSYNEQFF